The 7 T cell receptor beta chains below were found in one sample sequenced in a study of blood T cells in healthy people across ages. Next came a second PCR, run for roughly 6 to 11 cycles, which used a sample-barcoded 5' primer along with a J-beta primer mix. From the 5' RACE reads, TCRdb called clonotypes with MiXCR, one entry per CDR3 protein. The table has around 1,000,000 distinct CDR3 sequences, under 30% seen once. This sample also belongs to another study, concerning T cells of mothers and their children.

The material sequenced was blood. These receptors all come from a girl aged 2 to 9 in good health.

This chain links TRBV24-1 with TRBJ2-5, with 8 positions matching TRBD2. The junction had 9 bases not matched to a gene; V was cut back by 4 bases and J by 3 bases. Germline V lookup: CDR1 KGHDR, CDR2 SFDVKD. The CDR3 contains 16 residues. The CDR3 spells CATSDRGGLVKETQYF. CDR3 DNA sequence: TGTGCCACCAGTGACCGAGGGGGACTAGTAAAAGAGACCCAGTACTTC.

The chain couples TRBV7-9 to TRBJ1-1, with D uncertain. V was pared by 4 bases and J by 8 bases, with 14 bases between. The CDR3 runs to 13 residues. Germline V gene lookup returns CDR1 SEHNR and CDR2 FQNEAQ (reference sequence). The CDR3: CASSSSAGFEAFF. DNA of the CDR3: TGTGCCAGCAGCTCCTCCGCAGGCTTCGAAGCTTTCTTT.

J is TRBJ2-5 and V is TRBV3-1; TRBD1 matches at 11 bases. Per the germline V gene, CDR1 is LGHDT and CDR2 is YNNKEL (reference sequence). The V segment lost 10 bases and the J segment 5 bases; nucleotides outside the gene matches: 9. CDR3 size: 14 residues. CDR3 in DNA: TGTGCCACCGGACAGGGGGCGCCGTGGGAGACCCAGTACTTC. Protein sequence: CATGQGAPWETQYF.

This clonotype is a singleton in its sample. The V gene is TRBV3-1, the J gene TRBJ2-5, with 8 bases matching TRBD1. Germline V gene sequence: CDR1 LGHDT, CDR2 YNNKEL (reference sequence). With 2 bases clipped from V and 2 bases from J, the junction kept 7 bases outside the gene matches. The CDR3 runs to 16 residues. This chain's CDR3 is CASSQPRTGWQETQYF. CDR3 DNA sequence: TGTGCCAGCAGCCAACCGCGGACAGGGTGGCAAGAGACCCAGTACTTC.

In this sample, this clonotype turned up many times. This sequence joins TRBV4-2 and TRBJ2-1; TRBD1 matches at 11 bases. V lost 0 bases, J lost 6 bases, and 4 bases stayed unmatched. Germline V lookup: CDR1 LGHNA, CDR2 YNFKEQ. This CDR3 is built from 16 residues. CDR3 loop: CASSQDSGTGGNEQFF. Here the CDR3 DNA reads TGTGCCAGCAGCCAAGATTCGGGGACAGGGGGCAATGAGCAGTTCTTC.

The chain has TRBV14 and TRBJ2-1; D gene uncertain. With 1 base removed from V and 2 bases from J, the gap between germline ends came to 9 bases. CDR3 size: 15 residues. Germline V gene sequence: CDR1 SGHDN, CDR2 FVKESK. This CDR3 reads CASSQVAFPYNEQFF. The CDR3 DNA sequence: TGTGCCAGCAGCCAAGTCGCATTCCCCTACAATGAGCAGTTCTTC.

This clonotype was recorded a few times. The genes are TRBV7-3 and TRBJ2-6, with D possibly being TRBD2 (6 bases). Trimming left V 5 bases short and J 0 bases short, with 17 bases between. The CDR3 has 18 residues. Germline V CDR1 and CDR2: SGHTA, FQGTGA. CDR3 nucleotide sequence: TGTGCCAGCAGCACGGGAGACGGTTCTTTCTCTGGGGCCAACGTCCTGACTTTC. It translates to CASSTGDGSFSGANVLTF.